This T cell receptor (beta chain) was observed in a study of identifying expanded T cells in peripheral blood. The germline V gene encodes CDR1 SGHRS and CDR2 YFSETQ. Losses at the gene ends were 0 bases for V and 2 bases for J; bases not matched to a gene: 4. The CDR3 is 16 amino acids. This clone was seen a single time. Sequenced by immunoSEQ multiplex PCR; TCRdb stores in-frame clones only, minus some. Of 100,000 to 150,000 clones in the sample, approximately 86% are singletons; the top ten hold 7.5% to 8.5%. No infections or other immune events were documented during collection. The V gene is TRBV5-1, the J gene TRBJ2-1; 8 bases match TRBD2. The clonotype originates from a person aged 18 to 75 in good health. The source material was blood. The CDR3, as DNA: TGCGCCAGCAGCTTGGATGGTAGCGGGACCTACAATGAGCAGTTCTTC. Protein sequence: CASSLDGSGTYNEQFF. Together with reference TRBV5-1 and TRBJ2-1, the CDR3 gives the full variable domain: KAGVTQTPRYLIKTRGQQVTLSCSPISGHRSVSWYQQTPGQGLQFLFEYFSETQRNKGNFPGRFSGRQFSNSRSEMNVSTLELGDSALYLCASSLDGSGTYNEQFFGPGTRLTVL.